Each of the 21 T cell receptor beta chains below was sequenced from the same sample in a study of blood T cells in healthy people across ages. Using a J-beta primer mix together with a sample-barcoded 5' primer, a second PCR was run for roughly 6 to 11 cycles. Each CDR3 protein gets one entry after TCRdb re-called the 5' RACE reads with MiXCR. Of approximately 780,000 distinct CDR3 sequences in the sample, around 25% were seen once. These data were also filed under a second study, of T cells of mothers and their children.

Sample: blood. These receptors were obtained from a boy aged 5-17 years in good health.

This clonotype was picked up a small number of times. Relative to the germline gene, one junction end is altered; a read error may explain this. This chain joins TRBV4-2 and TRBJ2-7; possible D gene TRBD2, 5 bases. There are 15 residues in the CDR3. In germline, CDR1 is LGHNA, CDR2 YNFKEQ. CDR3 in DNA: TGTGCCCGCAGCCAAAGCAAGGACTGGGGTACGGAGCAGTACTTC. As protein: CARSQSKDWGTEQYF.

The sample holds a few counts of this clonotype. The chain employs TRBV3-1 and TRBJ1-1; the D is unclear. Germline CDR1 LGHDT, CDR2 YNNKEL (reference sequence). The CDR3 totals 15 residues. V shed 7 bases and J shed 1 base, with 16 bases lying between them. CDR3 coding DNA: TGTGCCAGCACCCACACGGCAGGAGGGAACACTGAAGCTTTCTTT. As protein: CASTHTAGGNTEAFF.

A few counts support this clonotype. The V call is TRBV5-1, the J call TRBJ2-7; 9 positions match TRBD1. CDR3 length equals 17 residues. Unmatched junction bases numbered 9, after V lost 0 bases and J lost 2 bases. Germline-derived CDR1 and CDR2 are SGHRS and YFSETQ. The CDR3: CASSLGPGQGIAYEQYF. DNA for the CDR3: TGCGCCAGCAGCTTGGGCCCGGGACAGGGTATTGCCTACGAGCAGTACTTC. The whole variable domain, filled in from reference TRBV5-1 and TRBJ2-7, reads KAGVTQTPRYLIKTRGQQVTLSCSPISGHRSVSWYQQTPGQGLQFLFEYFSETQRNKGNFPGRFSGRQFSNSRSEMNVSTLELGDSALYLCASSLGPGQGIAYEQYFGPGTRLTVT.

The rearrangement joins TRBV7-9 to TRBJ1-5, with D possibly TRBD1 on 6 matching bases. V was cut by 8 bases and J by 4 bases, with 12 bases left in between. The CDR3 extends over 13 amino acids. Germline-derived CDR1 and CDR2 are SEHNR and FQNEAQ (reference sequence). The CDR3 loop reads CASQGGLNQPQHF. Here the CDR3 DNA reads TGTGCCAGCCAAGGGGGTCTAAATCAGCCCCAGCATTTT. Full variable domain (missing parts from reference TRBV7-9 and TRBJ1-5): DTGVSQNPRHKITKRGQNVTFRCDPISEHNRLYWYRQTLGQGPEFLTYFQNEAQLEKSRLLSDRFSAERPKGSFSTLEIQRTEQGDSAMYLCASQGGLNQPQHFGDGTRLSIL.

This sequence joins TRBV5-5 and TRBJ1-5; perhaps TRBD1 as D (5 bases). CDR1 SGHKS and CDR2 YYEKEE come from the germline V gene (reference sequence). Trimming cost V 5 bases and J 4 bases, with 16 bases left between them. This CDR3 is 15 amino acids long. As DNA, the CDR3 is TGTGCCAGCAGTCTGGGGGGGTGGGAAAATCAGCCCCAGCATTTT. Its translation: CASSLGGWENQPQHF.

This clonotype was seen at least ten times. The V and J genes are TRBV11-2 and TRBJ2-1, with D perhaps TRBD1 or TRBD2 (5 bases each). With 1 base removed from V and 13 bases from J, the gap between germline ends came to 11 bases. Looked up from germline, CDR1 is SGHAT and CDR2 is FQNNGV. This CDR3 has 12 amino acids. In DNA, the CDR3 is TGTGCCAGCAGCTTAGGGGGACCGGTCCAGTTCTTC. Its translation is CASSLGGPVQFF.

The gene calls are TRBV5-1 and TRBJ2-1; 7 bases are shared with TRBD1. The CDR3 consists of 16 residues. With 6 bases clipped from V and 1 base from J, the junction kept 10 bases outside the gene matches. The germline CDR1 and CDR2 sequences are SGHRS and YFSETQ. Here the CDR3 reads CASTRGRDRSYNEQFF. CDR3 in DNA: TGCGCCAGCACCAGAGGCCGGGACAGATCCTACAATGAGCAGTTCTTC.

Ten or more counts support this clonotype. This chain links TRBV7-3 with TRBJ2-5; 8 bases are a match to TRBD1. This CDR3 is built from 13 residues. The germline gives CDR1 SGHTA, CDR2 FQGTGA. J lost 7 bases, V lost 3 bases, and 4 bases had no gene match. The CDR3 reads CASSLGQEGTQYF. Here the CDR3 DNA reads TGTGCCAGCAGCTTGGGACAGGAGGGGACCCAGTACTTC.

This clonotype has just a few counts. As DNA, the CDR3 is TGCAGTGCCAGGGCTATCACGGATACGCAGTATTTT. Protein sequence: CSARAITDTQYF. The chain links TRBV20-1 to TRBJ2-3; weak D call: TRBD1 (5 bases). Germline V gives CDR1 DFQATT, CDR2 SNEGSKA (reference sequence). The CDR3 length is 12 residues. Trimming removed 6 bases from V and 6 bases from J, with 13 bases in between.

The rearrangement links TRBV20-1 to TRBJ2-3; D not resolved. The germline gives CDR1 DFQATT, CDR2 SNEGSKA (reference sequence). Deletions cut 3 bases from V and 6 bases from J, with 13 bases between. The CDR3 loop spans 13 amino acids. CDR3 amino acids: CSAREGARDTQYF. The CDR3 nucleotides are TGCAGTGCTAGGGAAGGAGCTAGGGATACGCAGTATTTT.

The rearrangement joins TRBV20-1 to TRBJ2-5; maybe TRBD2 (5 bases). The J call may be mistaken, given a closer DNA end match to TRBJ2-7. The germline gives CDR1 DFQATT, CDR2 SNEGSKA (reference sequence). The CDR3 spans 12 residues. This CDR3 reads CSAGVLDYEQYF. The DNA for the CDR3 is TGCAGTGCCGGGGTGTTAGACTACGAGCAGTACTTC.

The rearrangement joins TRBV29-1 to TRBJ1-4; no clear D. V lost 6 bases, J lost 0 bases, and 14 bases lay in between. CDR3 length: 15 amino acids. Germline loops: CDR1 SQVTM, CDR2 ANQGSEA. For the CDR3, the DNA is TGCAGCGTCCGAATGCCGGGAGCAACTAATGAAAAACTGTTTTTT. Its translation is CSVRMPGATNEKLFF.

Only a few counts were recorded for this clonotype. The chain recombines TRBV20-1 with TRBJ1-5; 7 positions match TRBD1. Germline V gene data show CDR1 as DFQATT and CDR2 as SNEGSKA (reference sequence). The V and J ends lost 5 bases and 5 bases, in that order; junction bases with no gene match: 12. This CDR3 is built from 15 residues. Here the CDR3 DNA reads TGCAGTGCTGTAGGACAGGCGGCGCAGGATCAGCCCCAGCATTTT. Translated, it gives CSAVGQAAQDQPQHF.

There are many counts of this clonotype. In DNA form, the CDR3 reads TGCAGCGTTGGGCAGGGAGGAGACTACACCTTC. Amino acid sequence: CSVGQGGDYTF. V usage is TRBV29-1 and J usage is TRBJ1-2; D possibly corresponds to TRBD1 (5 bases). The CDR3 runs 11 residues. Trimming cost V 4 bases and J 10 bases, with 13 bases left between them. CDR1 and CDR2 from the germline V gene are SQVTM and ANQGSEA.

This clonotype was detected a few times. J is TRBJ1-2 and V is TRBV4-1; no definite D call. Trimming stripped 2 bases from V and 2 bases from J, with 12 bases between. Germline loops: CDR1 MGHRA, CDR2 YSYEKL. The CDR3 runs 15 residues. CDR3 DNA sequence: TGCGCCAGCAGCCAACCTCAAGCGTTAAACTATGGCTACACCTTC. Translated: CASSQPQALNYGYTF.

This clonotype was counted between two and nine times. The chain is built from TRBV4-1 and TRBJ1-1, with unresolved D. The CDR3 is 16 amino acids. In germline, CDR1 is MGHRA, CDR2 YSYEKL. Trimming left V 0 bases short and J 4 bases short, with 15 bases between. CDR3 in DNA: TGCGCCAGCAGCCAAGAAATAAGTATCGGGCCCACTGAAGCTTTCTTT. Translation gives CASSQEISIGPTEAFF.

V is TRBV9 and J is TRBJ2-1; 8 bases match TRBD2. The CDR3 runs to 16 residues. Trimming cost V 3 bases and J 2 bases; bases outside gene matches: 7. Germline V lookup: CDR1 SGDLS, CDR2 YYNGEE. CDR3 coding DNA: TGTGCCAGCAGCGAAAAGGCGGGGGGCGCCTACAATGAGCAGTTCTTC. Translated: CASSEKAGGAYNEQFF.

The table lists this clonotype with a few counts. CDR3 in amino acids: CASSQAWTGVGETQYF. In DNA form, the CDR3 reads TGTGCCAGCAGCCAAGCCTGGACAGGGGTGGGGGAGACCCAGTACTTC. The chain carries TRBV4-2 and TRBJ2-1, with 9 bases aligning to TRBD1. Gene TRBJ2-5 matches the end of the DNA better, so the J call may be wrong. The CDR3 is 16 amino acids. Germline values: CDR1 LGHNA, CDR2 YNFKEQ.

The chain is built from TRBV29-1 and TRBJ1-2; D is unresolved. The CDR3 extends over 12 amino acids. V shed 4 bases and J shed 14 bases, with 20 bases lying between them. Germline V gene data show CDR1 as SQVTM and CDR2 as ANQGSEA. Here the CDR3 DNA reads TGCAGCGTTGTGACCCTTTCGAGTAATCGGACCTTC. It yields the protein CSVVTLSSNRTF.

The chain combines TRBV29-1 with TRBJ1-2; weak D call: TRBD1 (6 bases). Germline V CDR1 and CDR2: SQVTM, ANQGSEA. This CDR3 contains 12 residues. V was shortened by 3 bases and J by 4 bases, with 9 bases between the two germline ends. CDR3 sequence: CSVERGSYGYTF. The CDR3 DNA reads TGCAGCGTTGAGAGGGGGTCCTATGGCTACACCTTC. Together with reference TRBV29-1 and TRBJ1-2, the CDR3 gives the full variable domain: SAVISQKPSRDICQRGTSLTIQCQVDSQVTMMFWYRQQPGQSLTLIATANQGSEATYESGFVIDKFPISRPNLTFSTLTVSNMSPEDSSIYLCSVERGSYGYTFGSGTRLTVV.

This clonotype is a singleton in its sample. CDR3 loop: CASGGQGLFTDTQYF. CDR3 nucleotide sequence: TGTGCCAGCGGGGGACAGGGACTCTTCACAGATACGCAGTATTTT. The V and J genes are TRBV12-3 or TRBV12-4 and TRBJ2-3, with TRBD1 matching over 9 bases. Losses at the gene ends were 8 bases for V and 2 bases for J; bases not matched to a gene: 8. The CDR3 totals 15 residues.